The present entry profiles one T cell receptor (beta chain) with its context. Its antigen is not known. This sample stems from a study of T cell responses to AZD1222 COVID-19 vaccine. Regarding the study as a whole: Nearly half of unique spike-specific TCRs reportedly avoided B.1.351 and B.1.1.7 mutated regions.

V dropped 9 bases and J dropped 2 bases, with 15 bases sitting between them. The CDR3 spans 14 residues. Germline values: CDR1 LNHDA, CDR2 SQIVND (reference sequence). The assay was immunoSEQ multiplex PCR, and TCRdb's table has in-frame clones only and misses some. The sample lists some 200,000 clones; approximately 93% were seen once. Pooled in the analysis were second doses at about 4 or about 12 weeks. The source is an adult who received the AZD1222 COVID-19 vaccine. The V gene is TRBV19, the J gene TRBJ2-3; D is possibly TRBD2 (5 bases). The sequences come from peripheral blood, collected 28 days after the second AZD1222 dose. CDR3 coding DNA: TGTGCCAGCTACAGCGGTTCCTTCACAGATACGCAGTATTTT. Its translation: CASYSGSFTDTQYF.